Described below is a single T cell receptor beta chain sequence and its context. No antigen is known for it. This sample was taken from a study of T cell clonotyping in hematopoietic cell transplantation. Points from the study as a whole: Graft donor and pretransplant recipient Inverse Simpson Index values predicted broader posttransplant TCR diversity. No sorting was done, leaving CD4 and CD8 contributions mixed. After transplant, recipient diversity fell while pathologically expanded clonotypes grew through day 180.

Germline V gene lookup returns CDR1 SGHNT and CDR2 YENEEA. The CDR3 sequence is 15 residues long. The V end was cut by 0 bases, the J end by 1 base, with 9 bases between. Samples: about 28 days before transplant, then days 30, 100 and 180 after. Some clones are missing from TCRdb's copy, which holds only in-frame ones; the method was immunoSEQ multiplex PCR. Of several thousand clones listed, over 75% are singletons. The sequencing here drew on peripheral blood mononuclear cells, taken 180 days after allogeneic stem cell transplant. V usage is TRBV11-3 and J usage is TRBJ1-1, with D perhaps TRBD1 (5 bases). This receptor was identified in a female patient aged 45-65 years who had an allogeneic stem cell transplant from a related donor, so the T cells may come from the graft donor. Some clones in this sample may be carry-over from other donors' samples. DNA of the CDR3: TGTGCCAGCAGCTTAGATGGGGGTCAGAACACTGAAGCTTTCTTT. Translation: CASSLDGGQNTEAFF.